This is a list of T cell receptor beta chains from one sample in a study of shared clonotypes between healthy human individuals. Profiling relied on immunoSEQ multiplex PCR, and the TCRdb table lists in-frame clones only, not all of them. The table lists 400,000 to 600,000 clones, around 79% of them singletons. The sample was PBMCs. These receptor sequences come from a woman aged 40 to 50 in good health. Some clones in this sample may be carry-over from other donors' samples. Both conserved end residues are part of each CDR3. The order of the fields is CDR3 length, J gene, V gene, D gene, clone size, CDR3 DNA, CDR3 protein. The D gene is left open where the match is weak. The size of a clone is reported for some rows only, either as once, few or many, or as a class for expanded clones.

13 TRBJ1-1 TRBV27 . . TGTGCCAGCAGTTTTCAACGTGGAGCTGAAGCTTTCTTT CASSFQRGAEAFF
13 TRBJ1-1 TRBV19 TRBD1 . TGTGCCAGTAGGATGACAGGGCTCACTGAAGCTTTCTTT CASRMTGLTEAFF
13 TRBJ2-1 TRBV9 . . TGTGCCAGCAGCGTAGATGAGGGTCGGGAGCAGTTCTTC CASSVDEGREQFF
16 TRBJ2-7 TRBV28 . . TGTGCCAGCAGAGTTACAGGGAGAGGGGGCTCCTACGAGCAGTACTTC CASRVTGRGGSYEQYF
14 TRBJ2-5 TRBV28 TRBD2 . TGTGCCAGCAGTCGGGGGGGCGCGGGTGAGACCCAGTACTTC CASSRGGAGETQYF
13 TRBJ1-1 TRBV10-1 . . TGCGCCAGCAGTGAGTCGGCAGACACTGAAGCTTTCTTT CASSESADTEAFF
17 TRBJ2-1 TRBV28 . few TGTGCCAGCAGCAGGGGGGAGCTTTTACCCGACTACAATGAGCAGTTCTTC CASSRGELLPDYNEQFF
15 TRBJ1-2 TRBV14 . . TGTGCCAGCAGCCAAGGGGAGACCAGGCAATATGGCTACACCTTC CASSQGETRQYGYTF
17 TRBJ1-1 TRBV15 . . TGTGCCACCAGCAGAGGTTCCGGTATCCAGAGGAACACTGAAGCTTTCTTT CATSRGSGIQRNTEAFF
16 TRBJ2-1 TRBV6-5 TRBD1 . TGTGCCAGCAGTTACGGGACCCCAGGGGGCTCTTACGAGCAGTTCTTC CASSYGTPGGSYEQFF
14 TRBJ2-3 TRBV7-9 . . TGTGCCAGCTCCCCTGGCAGCAGCACAGATACGCAGTATTTT CASSPGSSTDTQYF
13 TRBJ1-2 TRBV10-1 . . TGCGCCAGCAGTGAGGATATAGACTATGGCTACACCTTC CASSEDIDYGYTF
14 TRBJ2-1 TRBV27 TRBD1 . TGTGCCAGCAGTCGCGACAGGGGTTACAATGAGCAGTTCTTC CASSRDRGYNEQFF
18 TRBJ2-3 TRBV2 TRBD2 once TGTGCCAGCAGTGAAGCGCCTAGCGGGAGGGTTAGCACAGATACGCAGTATTTT CASSEAPSGRVSTDTQYF
16 TRBJ2-2 TRBV28 . . TGTGCCAGCAGCCCCCCCGGGCTAGCGCGCACCGGGGAGCTGTTTTTT CASSPPGLARTGELFF
13 TRBJ1-3 TRBV7-2 . . TGTGCCAGCAGCTTAGATCCTGGAAACACCATATATTTT CASSLDPGNTIYF
16 TRBJ2-1 TRBV25-1 TRBD2 . TGTGCCAGCAGTCGAATGACTAGCGGGCCCTACAATGAGCAGTTCTTC CASSRMTSGPYNEQFF